This T cell receptor (beta chain) stems from a study of CD8 T cells in ankylosing spondylitis. This clonotype was counted between two and nine times. TCRdb called the 5' RACE reads again in MiXCR, with one record for every CDR3 protein. The sample lists 200,000 or so distinct CDR3 sequences, over 10% occurring once. This CDR3 contains 17 residues. The junction had 10 bases not matched to a gene; V was cut back by 3 bases and J by 1 base. The germline V gene has CDR1 LGHNA and CDR2 YNFKEQ. Sequenced: blood, either unsorted or a sorted T cell fraction (not recorded which). The source of this sequence is a female donor with ankylosing spondylitis or in good health (not recorded which). J is TRBJ2-5 and V is TRBV4-2; 8 nucleotides align to TRBD2. The CDR3 protein is CASSHGTASGRQETQYF. Here the CDR3 DNA reads TGTGCCAGCAGCCACGGGACGGCTAGCGGGCGCCAAGAGACCCAGTACTTC.